Listed below are T cell receptor beta chains from one sample, sequenced in a study of T cell repertoires in cytomegalovirus infection. These TCRs' antigens remain unknown. Each CDR3 protein is one row after TCRdb ran MiXCR on the reads. The data show hundreds of thousands of distinct CDR3 sequences, with about 33% seen just once and roughly 17% held by the top ten. The sample here was cultured PBMCs, taken from culture after CMV antigen stimulation. These TCRs come from a human donor in good health (CMV status not recorded). Some clones in this sample may be carry-over from other donors' samples. Both conserved end residues are part of each CDR3. The D gene is left open where the match is weak. Not all rows give a size; the values are once, few, many and, for expanded clones, a class.

j_gene: TRBJ2-7; v_gene: TRBV10-3; len: 14; d_gene: NA; abundance: once; CDR3aa: CATTPTGHQGAQYF; CDR3nt: TGTGCCACCACTCCGACGGGACATCAGGGTGCGCAGTACTTC
j_gene: TRBJ1-5; v_gene: TRBV7-2; len: 16; d_gene: TRBD1; abundance: many; CDR3aa: CASSSQTRGSNQPQHF; CDR3nt: TGTGCCAGCAGCTCGCAGACCAGGGGGAGCAATCAGCCCCAGCATTTT
j_gene: TRBJ2-7; v_gene: TRBV28; len: 15; d_gene: NA; abundance: few; CDR3aa: CASSPGAANSYEQYF; CDR3nt: TGTGCCAGCAGTCCGGGGGCAGCTAACTCCTACGAGCAGTACTTC
j_gene: TRBJ2-2; v_gene: TRBV19; len: 16; d_gene: NA; abundance: few; CDR3aa: CASSRVAERNTGELFF; CDR3nt: TGTGCCAGTAGTCGGGTAGCGGAGCGGAACACCGGGGAGCTGTTTTTT
j_gene: TRBJ1-6; v_gene: TRBV7-2; len: 18; d_gene: NA; abundance: few; CDR3aa: CASSLLERGYRGNSPLHF; CDR3nt: TGTGCCAGCAGCTTACTGGAAAGGGGCTACCGAGGGAATTCACCCCTCCACTTT
j_gene: TRBJ2-7; v_gene: TRBV28; len: 14; d_gene: NA; abundance: NA; CDR3aa: CASSPSIAAYEQYF; CDR3nt: TGTGCCAGCAGCCCCTCTATCGCCGCCTACGAGCAGTACTTC
j_gene: TRBJ2-1; v_gene: TRBV4-1; len: 21; d_gene: TRBD2; abundance: NA; CDR3aa: CASSPGGGSGRGLVPYNEQFF; CDR3nt: TGCGCCAGCAGCCCCGGGGGGGGTAGCGGGAGAGGCTTGGTCCCCTACAATGAGCAGTTCTTC
j_gene: TRBJ2-7; v_gene: TRBV6-2/TRBV6-3; len: 15; d_gene: NA; abundance: NA; CDR3aa: CASSYSTGSSYEQYF; CDR3nt: TGTGCCAGCAGTTACTCGACAGGTTCCTCCTACGAGCAGTACTTC
j_gene: TRBJ1-6; v_gene: TRBV6-6; len: 16; d_gene: TRBD1; abundance: NA; CDR3aa: CASSYSHRGDPTPLHF; CDR3nt: TGTGCCAGCAGTTACTCCCACAGGGGTGATCCAACACCCCTCCACTTT
j_gene: TRBJ2-2; v_gene: TRBV11-3; len: 16; d_gene: TRBD2; abundance: NA; CDR3aa: CASSPGLAGGRGELFF; CDR3nt: TGTGCCAGCAGCCCCGGACTAGCGGGAGGACGTGGGGAGCTGTTTTTT
j_gene: TRBJ2-7; v_gene: TRBV28; len: 15; d_gene: NA; abundance: NA; CDR3aa: CASRGTGPLNDEQYF; CDR3nt: TGTGCCAGCAGAGGTACGGGACCGCTTAACGACGAGCAGTACTTC
j_gene: TRBJ1-6; v_gene: TRBV28; len: 15; d_gene: NA; abundance: NA; CDR3aa: CASSPRAGGRSPLHF; CDR3nt: TGTGCCAGCAGTCCGCGTGCCGGAGGCCGTTCACCCCTCCACTTT
j_gene: TRBJ2-7; v_gene: TRBV20-1; len: 14; d_gene: TRBD2; abundance: NA; CDR3aa: CSARTGTSDYEQYF; CDR3nt: TGCAGTGCTAGGACCGGGACTAGCGACTACGAGCAGTACTTC
j_gene: TRBJ2-6; v_gene: TRBV19; len: 17; d_gene: NA; abundance: few; CDR3aa: CASSAGGSYSGANVLTF; CDR3nt: TGTGCCAGTAGTGCTGGGGGGAGTTACTCTGGGGCCAACGTCCTGACTTTC
j_gene: TRBJ2-1; v_gene: TRBV7-2; len: 15; d_gene: TRBD2; abundance: many; CDR3aa: CASRQTSGEYNEQFF; CDR3nt: TGTGCCAGCAGGCAGACTAGCGGAGAATACAATGAGCAGTTCTTC
j_gene: TRBJ2-1; v_gene: TRBV20-1; len: 14; d_gene: TRBD1; abundance: NA; CDR3aa: CSAFPGQGGNEQFF; CDR3nt: TGCAGTGCTTTTCCGGGACAGGGAGGAAATGAGCAGTTCTTC
j_gene: TRBJ2-1; v_gene: TRBV7-8; len: 12; d_gene: NA; abundance: many; CDR3aa: CASSFRYNEQFF; CDR3nt: TGTGCCAGCAGCTTCCGCTACAATGAGCAGTTCTTC
j_gene: TRBJ2-3; v_gene: TRBV7-8; len: 13; d_gene: TRBD1; abundance: many; CDR3aa: CASSLSLGQAMLF; CDR3nt: TGTGCCAGCAGCCTATCTCTAGGACAGGCCATGCTTTTT
j_gene: TRBJ2-2; v_gene: TRBV6-6; len: 17; d_gene: NA; abundance: few; CDR3aa: CASSYTLSAQEYGELFF; CDR3nt: TGTGCCAGCAGTTACACTCTTTCCGCCCAGGAGTACGGGGAGCTGTTTTTT
j_gene: TRBJ1-1; v_gene: TRBV7-2; len: 12; d_gene: NA; abundance: NA; CDR3aa: CASSFGPLEAFF; CDR3nt: TGTGCCAGCAGCTTCGGACCTCTTGAAGCTTTCTTT
j_gene: TRBJ2-3; v_gene: TRBV24-1; len: 15; d_gene: NA; abundance: few; CDR3aa: CATSDYGGPVDTQYF; CDR3nt: TGTGCCACCAGTGATTACGGAGGGCCAGTAGATACGCAGTATTTT
j_gene: TRBJ2-1; v_gene: TRBV20-1; len: 15; d_gene: TRBD2; abundance: NA; CDR3aa: CSARVAGSSYNEQFF; CDR3nt: TGCAGTGCTAGGGTAGCGGGGAGCTCCTACAATGAGCAGTTCTTC
j_gene: TRBJ1-1; v_gene: TRBV19; len: 13; d_gene: NA; abundance: few; CDR3aa: CASSTVKTKIAFF; CDR3nt: TGTGCCAGTAGTACCGTTAAGACGAAGATAGCTTTCTTT
j_gene: TRBJ2-6; v_gene: TRBV7-2; len: 16; d_gene: NA; abundance: many; CDR3aa: CATKRGGPSGANVLTF; CDR3nt: TGTGCCACCAAGAGGGGGGGTCCCTCTGGGGCCAACGTCCTGACTTTC
j_gene: TRBJ2-7; v_gene: TRBV27; len: 16; d_gene: TRBD2; abundance: few; CDR3aa: CASTSPPRGGSYEQYF; CDR3nt: TGTGCCAGCACTTCACCACCCCGGGGGGGGAGCTACGAGCAGTACTTC
j_gene: TRBJ1-6; v_gene: TRBV6-8; len: 15; d_gene: TRBD1; abundance: NA; CDR3aa: CASKQGSSYNSPLHF; CDR3nt: TGTGCCAGTAAACAGGGGAGCTCCTATAATTCACCCCTCCACTTT
j_gene: TRBJ2-5; v_gene: TRBV12-3/TRBV12-4; len: 14; d_gene: NA; abundance: few; CDR3aa: CASSPARRSETQYF; CDR3nt: TGTGCCAGCAGTCCAGCGCGCCGGTCAGAGACCCAGTACTTC
j_gene: TRBJ1-2; v_gene: TRBV7-2; len: 12; d_gene: NA; abundance: NA; CDR3aa: CASSLDTIGYTF; CDR3nt: TGTGCCAGCAGCTTAGATACAATCGGCTACACCTTC
j_gene: TRBJ2-1; v_gene: TRBV9; len: 18; d_gene: TRBD2; abundance: NA; CDR3aa: CASSRWEGTSGRGDEQFF; CDR3nt: TGTGCCAGCAGCCGTTGGGAGGGGACTAGCGGGAGAGGCGATGAGCAGTTCTTC
j_gene: TRBJ2-5; v_gene: TRBV20-1; len: 13; d_gene: NA; abundance: NA; CDR3aa: CSGVGAVVETQYF; CDR3nt: TGCAGTGGGGTTGGGGCGGTCGTGGAGACCCAGTACTTC
j_gene: TRBJ2-1; v_gene: TRBV6-6; len: 16; d_gene: TRBD1; abundance: NA; CDR3aa: CASSYSRTGGISEQFF; CDR3nt: TGTGCCAGCAGTTACTCCAGGACAGGGGGGATAAGTGAGCAGTTCTTC
j_gene: TRBJ1-6; v_gene: TRBV12-5; len: 14; d_gene: TRBD1; abundance: NA; CDR3aa: CASANQGANSPLHF; CDR3nt: TGTGCTAGTGCTAACCAGGGGGCGAATTCACCCCTCCACTTT
j_gene: TRBJ1-2; v_gene: TRBV19; len: 15; d_gene: NA; abundance: once; CDR3aa: CASSVPRTANYGYTF; CDR3nt: TGTGCCAGTAGTGTTCCACGGACGGCTAACTATGGCTACACCTTC
j_gene: TRBJ1-1; v_gene: TRBV6-2/TRBV6-3; len: 12; d_gene: NA; abundance: NA; CDR3aa: CASRDWITEAFF; CDR3nt: TGTGCCAGCAGGGACTGGATCACTGAAGCTTTCTTT
j_gene: TRBJ2-3; v_gene: TRBV4-3; len: 16; d_gene: NA; abundance: NA; CDR3aa: CASSPASQGGEDTQYF; CDR3nt: TGCGCCAGCAGCCCAGCATCACAGGGTGGGGAAGATACGCAGTATTTT
j_gene: TRBJ2-3; v_gene: TRBV2; len: 13; d_gene: NA; abundance: NA; CDR3aa: CASSAQPTDTQYF; CDR3nt: TGTGCCAGCAGCGCACAACCCACAGATACGCAGTATTTT
j_gene: TRBJ1-1; v_gene: TRBV28; len: 15; d_gene: TRBD1; abundance: few; CDR3aa: CASRYVGQAVDGAFF; CDR3nt: TGTGCCAGCAGATATGTCGGACAGGCCGTTGATGGGGCTTTCTTT
j_gene: TRBJ2-5; v_gene: TRBV20-1; len: 15; d_gene: NA; abundance: NA; CDR3aa: CSARGVGHSKETQYF; CDR3nt: TGCAGTGCTAGAGGTGTCGGACATTCAAAAGAGACCCAGTACTTC
j_gene: TRBJ1-2; v_gene: TRBV28; len: 12; d_gene: NA; abundance: few; CDR3aa: CASSGFYYGYTF; CDR3nt: TGTGCCAGCAGTGGGTTTTACTATGGCTACACCTTC
j_gene: TRBJ2-7; v_gene: TRBV6-8; len: 14; d_gene: NA; abundance: NA; CDR3aa: CASSLNVLPREQYF; CDR3nt: TGTGCCAGCAGCCTAAACGTCCTCCCCCGCGAGCAGTACTTC
j_gene: TRBJ2-7; v_gene: TRBV12-3/TRBV12-4; len: 14; d_gene: TRBD1; abundance: NA; CDR3aa: CASSGTGKVGEQYF; CDR3nt: TGTGCCAGCAGTGGGACAGGGAAAGTGGGGGAGCAGTACTTC
j_gene: TRBJ1-1; v_gene: TRBV10-2; len: 16; d_gene: NA; abundance: many; CDR3aa: CASSEWGHTMNTEAFF; CDR3nt: TGCGCCAGCAGTGAGTGGGGTCACACCATGAACACTGAAGCTTTCTTT
j_gene: TRBJ2-7; v_gene: TRBV14; len: 12; d_gene: TRBD1; abundance: medium-sized; CDR3aa: CASSPDRVEQYF; CDR3nt: TGTGCCAGCAGTCCGGACAGGGTGGAGCAGTACTTC
j_gene: TRBJ2-1; v_gene: TRBV6-5; len: 16; d_gene: NA; abundance: NA; CDR3aa: CASSYLRLGLSGEQFF; CDR3nt: TGTGCCAGCAGTTATTTAAGACTAGGGTTGAGTGGTGAGCAGTTCTTC
j_gene: TRBJ1-1; v_gene: TRBV7-2; len: 15; d_gene: TRBD1; abundance: many; CDR3aa: CASSLTRGRNTEAFF; CDR3nt: TGTGCCAGCAGCTTGACCAGGGGGCGGAACACTGAAGCTTTCTTT
j_gene: TRBJ2-2; v_gene: TRBV7-3; len: 19; d_gene: NA; abundance: few; CDR3aa: CASSLTASNPGISTGELFF; CDR3nt: TGTGCCAGCAGCCTGACTGCCAGTAACCCTGGAATCTCAACCGGGGAGCTGTTTTTT
j_gene: TRBJ2-6; v_gene: TRBV12-3/TRBV12-4; len: 14; d_gene: NA; abundance: NA; CDR3aa: CASSLGHGANVLTF; CDR3nt: TGTGCCAGCAGTTTAGGTCATGGGGCCAACGTCCTGACTTTC
j_gene: TRBJ2-2; v_gene: TRBV20-1; len: 14; d_gene: NA; abundance: NA; CDR3aa: CSASQTSRTGELFF; CDR3nt: TGCAGTGCTAGCCAGACTAGTAGGACCGGGGAGCTGTTTTTT
j_gene: TRBJ2-5; v_gene: TRBV14; len: 17; d_gene: NA; abundance: few; CDR3aa: CASSQDGPVQGQETQYF; CDR3nt: TGTGCCAGCAGCCAAGATGGCCCGGTCCAGGGGCAAGAGACCCAGTACTTC
j_gene: TRBJ1-2; v_gene: TRBV20-1; len: 8; d_gene: NA; abundance: NA; CDR3aa: CNLGGYTF; CDR3nt: TGCAACCTGGGTGGCTACACCTTC
j_gene: TRBJ1-1; v_gene: TRBV7-2; len: 11; d_gene: TRBD1; abundance: few; CDR3aa: CASSLEGAQGF; CDR3nt: TGTGCCAGCAGCTTAGAGGGGGCGCAGGGGTTT